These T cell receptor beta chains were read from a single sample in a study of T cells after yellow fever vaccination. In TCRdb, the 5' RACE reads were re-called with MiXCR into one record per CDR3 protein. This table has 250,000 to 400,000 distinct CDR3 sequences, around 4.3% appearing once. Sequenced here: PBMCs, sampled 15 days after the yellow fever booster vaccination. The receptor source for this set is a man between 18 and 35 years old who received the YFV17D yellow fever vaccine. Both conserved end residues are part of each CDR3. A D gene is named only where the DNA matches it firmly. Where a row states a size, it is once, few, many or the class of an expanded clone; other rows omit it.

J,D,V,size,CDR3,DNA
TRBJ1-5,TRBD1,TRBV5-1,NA,CASSAGTGGSNQPQHF,TGCGCCAGCAGCGCTGGGACAGGGGGTTCAAATCAGCCCCAGCATTTT
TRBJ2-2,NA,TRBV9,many,CASSRARYSGELFF,TGTGCCAGCAGTCGAGCGAGGTATTCCGGGGAGCTGTTTTTT
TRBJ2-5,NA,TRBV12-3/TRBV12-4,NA,CASSRGSLETQYF,TGTGCCAGCAGTAGGGGGAGTTTAGAGACCCAGTACTTC
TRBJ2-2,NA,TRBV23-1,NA,CASSQRGELFF,TGCGCCAGCAGTCAGAGGGGGGAGCTGTTTTTT
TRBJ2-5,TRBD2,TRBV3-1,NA,CASSRLAGGSQETQYF,TGTGCCAGCAGTAGGTTAGCGGGGGGCTCCCAAGAGACCCAGTACTTC
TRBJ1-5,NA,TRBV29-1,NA,CSVSRDGKNQPQHF,TGCAGCGTTAGCCGGGACGGAAAAAATCAGCCCCAGCATTTT
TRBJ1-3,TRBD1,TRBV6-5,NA,CASSSSTGIGNTIYF,TGTGCCAGCAGCAGTTCGACAGGGATCGGAAACACCATATATTTT
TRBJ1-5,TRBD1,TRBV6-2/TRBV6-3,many,CASSRQGANQPQHF,TGTGCCAGCAGTCGACAGGGGGCCAATCAGCCCCAGCATTTT
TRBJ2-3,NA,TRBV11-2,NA,CASSRLIVGTQYF,TGTGCCAGCAGCCGACTTATCGTTGGTACGCAGTATTTT
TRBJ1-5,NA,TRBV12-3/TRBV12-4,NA,CASSLGWQGHQPQHF,TGTGCCAGCAGTTTAGGATGGCAGGGACACCAGCCCCAGCATTTT